One T cell receptor (beta chain) is described in this entry. Its antigen is not identified. The V end lost 5 bases, the J end lost 4 bases, and 26 bases lay between the germline ends. From germline, CDR1 is MDHEN and CDR2 SYDVKM. The CDR3 runs to 18 residues. This sample is part of a study of cytomegalovirus exposure and HLA in healthy donors. Whole-study findings and limits: Previous analysis showed most TCR beta V segments were productive about 90% or about 30% of the time. Across all donors, roughly uniform sequencing depth was an assumption of the presence/absence analyses.

Vbeta (60) and Jbeta (13) primers were used in the PCR. Authors' methods: Later reanalysis found 60 million to 90 million unique TCR beta chains, roughly 10 million of them shared. TCRdb's table, derived via immunoSEQ multiplex PCR, lists solely in-frame clones and lacks some. Clone size and the V and J calls come from that table; the DNA yielded D and trimming. The sample holds 130,000 to 150,000 clones, about 82% seen once. The sample taken for sequencing was PBMCs. The clonotype originates from a male donor in good health and CMV-seronegative. The rearrangement joins TRBV28 to TRBJ1-2, with D perhaps matching TRBD1 (5 bases). The CDR3: CASSASAVGGERVYGYTF. The CDR3 DNA reads TGTGCCAGCAGTGCCAGTGCGGTAGGAGGGGAGAGAGTCTATGGCTACACCTTC.